The entry below describes one T cell receptor (beta chain). No cognate antigen has been identified for it. Base qualities are not at hand, and no much larger clone is one base apart. This entry is derived from a study of CD8+ T cells in alopecia areata (dated by TCRdb to the late 2010s). Background on the whole study: Treated patients were enrolled in an open-label pilot trial of oral tofacitinib at 5 to 10 mg twice daily for moderate-to-severe alopecia areata. immunoSEQ multiplex PCR using 35 Vbeta forward primers and 13 Jbeta reverse primers was used to amplify TCRbeta CDR3 regions. Tofacitinib-treated patients had biopsies at baseline and at 4 and 24 weeks of treatment, with a later scalp biopsy in several patients. For the treated patients, the SALT score, which quantifies what percentage of scalp surface area is affected, served as the measure of disease severity. Scalp clonality was compared across normal scalp (n=4), patchy alopecia areata scalp (n=8), and alopecia totalis/universalis scalp (n=8). Scalp tissue and sorted CD4+ and CD8+ peripheral blood T cells from patchy and totalis/universalis alopecia areata patients and from healthy controls were covered by human TCRbeta sequencing. The study used high-throughput TCRbeta sequencing to examine T cell clonal expansion in alopecia areata, in both the C3H/HeJ mouse model and human patients. RNA was extracted with the PAXgene miRNA kit for fixed scalp, the miRNeasy kit for PBMCs, and the RNeasy kit for mouse skin. Patients received tofacitinib for 6 to 18 months and were then followed off drug for 6 months to check for delayed response and recurrence.

Overall study results and their limits: Compared with normal scalp, lesional scalp, particularly in alopecia totalis/universalis, had higher clonality and more expanded CD8+ clones, which suggests antigenic drive. Shared TCR sequences between patients were less evident than in mice, which may be partly attributable to HLA diversity in the patient population. Scalp clonality and the number of expanded CD8+ clones among the top 100 scalp clones were significantly decreased by tofacitinib. Because the treated cohort was small and had just a single nonresponder, larger studies are needed to establish links between baseline CD8+ expansion and response. Many expanded lesional clones were found to persist in scalp and blood during tofacitinib treatment, and relapse after treatment cessation may be partly explained by this persistence. Unlike mouse skin, where gammadelta T cells dominate, normal human skin contains resident alphabeta T cells that get sequenced too, which complicates analysis of the scalp TCR repertoire.

The time point label corresponds to: about 25 weeks on oral tofacitinib. The treatment or condition label here, explained by the study, means: oral pan-JAK inhibitor, 5-10 mg twice daily. Peripheral blood and lesional scalp punch biopsies were obtained from patients with alopecia areata. PBMCs were separated by density centrifugation and stained for CD3, CD4 and CD8, after which CD4+ and CD8+ T cells were sorted on a FACSAria. Libraries came from the immunoSEQ multiplex PCR assay. To provide template for TCR sequencing, every sample had RNA extracted and reverse transcribed into cDNA. SuperScript III was used to make first-strand cDNA, primed with a 2:1 mix of oligo-dT and random hexamers. Amplification bias was assessed with a synthetic immune receptor repertoire, and residual bias was removed computationally. Processing in the source paper ran as follows. Raw reads were preprocessed for error removal, and CDR3 was defined according to IMGT conventions as running from the conserved cysteine to phenylalanine. Clonality was computed by normalizing Shannon entropy by log2 of the number of productive unique TCRs and subtracting the result from 1. Scalp TCRbeta sequences were cross-referenced with sorted blood CD4 and CD8 repertoires so that the CD4 or CD8 identity of scalp clones could be inferred. Not all clones reach the TCRdb copy of this immuneACCESS table, which keeps in-frame sequences only. Checked studies attribute under half of the gap to unresolved V genes and leave the rest unexplained. D and trimming come from the DNA, and the V and J calls and clone size come from that table. Recorded for this sample are approximately 160,000 clones; around three fifths of them occurred a single time. 14% of the sample is taken by the ten largest.

Sequencing used CD4+ T cells sorted from blood, obtained at week 24, from a patient treated with tofacitinib. The TCR comes from a human donor with alopecia areata.

The DNA reads TGTGCCTGGAGTGTTCCGGGGAGGAAGAACACTGAAGCTTTCTTT. It encodes CAWSVPGRKNTEAFF. Recombination linked TRBV30 to TRBJ1-1; no confident D gene assignment can be made. For CDR1 and CDR2, the germline V gene (reference sequence) lists GTSNPN and SVGIG. From the cysteine up to the phenylalanine, the CDR3 has a length of 15 residues. Only the CDR3 portion is preserved as DNA: 45 bases, with reading frame beginning at the first base. V drops 0 bases and J drops 1 base, leaving 12 bases in between.